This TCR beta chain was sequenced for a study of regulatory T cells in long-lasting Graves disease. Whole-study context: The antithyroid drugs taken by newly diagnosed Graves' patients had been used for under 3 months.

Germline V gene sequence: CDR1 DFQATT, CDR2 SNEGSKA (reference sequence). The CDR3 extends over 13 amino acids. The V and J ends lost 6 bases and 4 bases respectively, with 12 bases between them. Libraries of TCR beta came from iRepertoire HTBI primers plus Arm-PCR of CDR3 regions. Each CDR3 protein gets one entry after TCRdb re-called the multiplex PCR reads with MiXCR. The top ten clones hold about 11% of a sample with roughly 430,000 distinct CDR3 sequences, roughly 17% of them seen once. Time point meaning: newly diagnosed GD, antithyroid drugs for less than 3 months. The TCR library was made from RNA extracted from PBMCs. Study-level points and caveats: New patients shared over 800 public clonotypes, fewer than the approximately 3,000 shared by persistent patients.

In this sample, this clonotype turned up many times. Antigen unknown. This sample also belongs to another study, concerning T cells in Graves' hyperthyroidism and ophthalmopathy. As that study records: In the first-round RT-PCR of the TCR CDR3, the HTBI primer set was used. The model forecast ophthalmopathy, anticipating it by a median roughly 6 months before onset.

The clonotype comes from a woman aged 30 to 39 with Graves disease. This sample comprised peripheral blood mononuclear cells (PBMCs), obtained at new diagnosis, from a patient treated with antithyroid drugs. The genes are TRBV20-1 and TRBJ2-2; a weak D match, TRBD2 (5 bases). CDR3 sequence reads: CSAGPGSTGELFF. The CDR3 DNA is TGCAGTGCGGGTCCTGGGAGCACCGGGGAGCTGTTTTTT.